This T cell receptor (beta chain) was identified during a study of beta chain features in type 1 diabetes. The study's findings and limits: There were fewer insertions and more deletions at the VDJ junctions of type 1 diabetes patients.

Expressed TCRB transcripts were sequenced, since all the RNA that had been isolated was reverse transcribed. Sequenced by immunoSEQ multiplex PCR; TCRdb stores in-frame clones only, minus some. The sample shows about 140,000 clones, less than 10% of them seen only once. Notes on this clone: Its matching antigen is unknown.

With 7 bases removed from V and 6 bases from J, the gap between germline ends came to 13 bases. The germline V gene has CDR1 MNHEY and CDR2 SVGAGI. There are 13 residues in the CDR3. The sequenced material came from central memory CD4+ T cells from blood. The source of this sequence is a woman in her thirties or forties in good health. V and J are TRBV6-5 and TRBJ2-1; D ambiguous. CDR3 residues: CASTPYLGNEQFF. DNA of the CDR3: TGTGCCAGCACCCCCTATCTTGGCAATGAGCAGTTCTTC.